This is a list of T cell receptor beta chains from one sample in a study of cytomegalovirus exposure and HLA in healthy donors. Method: immunoSEQ multiplex PCR; TCRdb's copy keeps in-frame clones and lacks some. The top ten clones hold roughly 7.5% of a sample with under 200,000 clones, approximately 80% of them seen once. The sequenced sample was PBMCs. The receptors originated from a woman in her 30s in good health and CMV-seropositive. Both conserved end residues are part of each CDR3. Each record gives: V gene, J gene, CDR3 protein.

V: TRBV30; J: TRBJ1-3; CDR3: CAWSVGVQGAGNTIYF
V: TRBV4-3; J: TRBJ2-7; CDR3: CASSQDTGTAYEQYF
V: TRBV2; J: TRBJ1-2; CDR3: CASSWDRTHVYTF
V: TRBV5-1; J: TRBJ2-1; CDR3: CASSLLLRGASYNEQFF
V: TRBV5-4; J: TRBJ2-6; CDR3: CASSYPSGANVLTF
V: TRBV11-2; J: TRBJ2-5; CDR3: CASSPTGEETQYF
V: TRBV9; J: TRBJ2-3; CDR3: CASMAESGTDTQYF
V: TRBV5-1; J: TRBJ1-1; CDR3: CASSLGPGVLTEAFF
V: TRBV6-1; J: TRBJ2-7; CDR3: CASSEDIRSYEQYF
V: TRBV7-2; J: TRBJ1-5; CDR3: CASSLRQGTQPQHF
V: TRBV18; J: TRBJ1-1; CDR3: CASSSWGKRGVVNTEAFF
V: TRBV7-8; J: TRBJ1-4; CDR3: CASSRLAGFTATNEKLFF
V: TRBV5-1; J: TRBJ2-4; CDR3: CASSLVAAENIQYF
V: TRBV4-1; J: TRBJ1-2; CDR3: CASSRPDRVGYTF
V: TRBV29-1; J: TRBJ2-5; CDR3: CSVVRGIGGLETQYF
V: TRBV9; J: TRBJ2-1; CDR3: CASSPGGRVDNEQFF
V: TRBV6-5; J: TRBJ2-3; CDR3: CASSYAWDTRTDTQYF
V: TRBV7-2; J: TRBJ1-1; CDR3: CASSPDRDRVTEAFF
V: TRBV29-1; J: TRBJ2-3; CDR3: CSVERASGGSGDTQYF
V: TRBV7-6; J: TRBJ2-3; CDR3: CASSLAAQGIDTQYF
V: TRBV5-1; J: TRBJ1-4; CDR3: CASSSDRAATNEKLFF
V: TRBV6-6; J: TRBJ1-2; CDR3: CASSIHSGGYTF
V: TRBV6-1; J: TRBJ2-2; CDR3: CASSTTGVAGELFF
V: TRBV7-8; J: TRBJ2-7; CDR3: CASSPKLAGVQDEQYF
V: TRBV6-5; J: TRBJ2-3; CDR3: CASSSRTSGGRDTQYF
V: TRBV2; J: TRBJ2-5; CDR3: CASIQRGPSWQETQYF
V: TRBV5-1; J: TRBJ1-1; CDR3: CASSLYKSELGTEAFF
V: TRBV6-1; J: TRBJ1-1; CDR3: CASSEPGRLTEAFF
V: TRBV5-1; J: TRBJ1-4; CDR3: CASSFRPLRGEKLFF
V: TRBV4-1; J: TRBJ2-1; CDR3: CASSQDFRGEQFF
V: TRBV18; J: TRBJ2-7; CDR3: CASSLFGGALGDEQYF
V: TRBV5-1; J: TRBJ2-3; CDR3: CASRWRGQTSTDTQYF
V: TRBV30; J: TRBJ1-2; CDR3: CAWSSGNFVGYTF
V: TRBV4-3; J: TRBJ1-6; CDR3: CASSNFGAYNSPLHF
V: TRBV2; J: TRBJ2-2; CDR3: CASKIGTGGHGELFF
V: TRBV18; J: TRBJ2-1; CDR3: CASSLGQGDLNEQFF
V: TRBV7-8; J: TRBJ2-7; CDR3: CASSTEFFHEQYF
V: TRBV6-1; J: TRBJ2-4; CDR3: CASIPGGPDGIQYF
V: TRBV15; J: TRBJ2-7; CDR3: CATSRARLGMSEQYF
V: TRBV19; J: TRBJ1-6; CDR3: CASSRTGVAAPLHF
V: TRBV19; J: TRBJ1-1; CDR3: CASKTRTGGNWENTEAFF
V: TRBV6-5; J: TRBJ1-3; CDR3: CASSYSRQSSGNTIYF
V: TRBV4-2; J: TRBJ2-7; CDR3: CASSYRDRAYEQYF
V: TRBV5-5; J: TRBJ1-6; CDR3: CASSPFSRRENSPLHF
V: TRBV7-2; J: TRBJ1-3; CDR3: CASSLARSGNTIYF
V: TRBV2; J: TRBJ1-5; CDR3: CASSEEVYQPQHF
V: TRBV4-2; J: TRBJ1-1; CDR3: CASSPSGTANTEAFF
V: TRBV27; J: TRBJ1-1; CDR3: CASTSGSTEAFF
V: TRBV5-1; J: TRBJ2-2; CDR3: CASSLVRNRQQDTGELFF
V: TRBV5-1; J: TRBJ1-1; CDR3: CASSLGTGTNTEAFF
V: TRBV6-5; J: TRBJ1-1; CDR3: CASSLRGASWAFF
V: TRBV29-1; J: TRBJ2-7; CDR3: CSVEGLASHEQYF
V: TRBV21-1; J: TRBJ1-5; CDR3: CASRSDTYQYQPQHF
V: TRBV27; J: TRBJ1-5; CDR3: CASSDWGGTNQPQHF
V: TRBV2; J: TRBJ2-1; CDR3: CASSTDRERYNEQFF
V: TRBV5-1; J: TRBJ1-4; CDR3: CASSLVVAGINEKLFF
V: TRBV4-1; J: TRBJ1-4; CDR3: CASSLRQGLVSTNEKLFF